The 30 T cell receptor beta chains below come from one sample, sequenced in a study of a mutant IDH1 vaccine in newly diagnosed glioma. These receptors are not linked to any known antigen. The data were produced by immunoSEQ multiplex PCR, yet TCRdb's version contains in-frame clones alone and is incomplete. The table lists 30,000 or so clones, just under 80% of them singletons. Indicated time point: week 35, safety follow-up. With topical imiquimod, each dose of the vaccine consisted of 300 ug of mutant IDH1 20-mer peptide. The input for sequencing was PBMCs, taken from a glioma patient whose treatment included an IDH1 peptide vaccine. All receptors derive from a man aged 40-55 years with glioma. Some clones in this sample may be carry-over from other donors' samples.

The chain employs TRBV2 and TRBJ1-2; D is unclear. V gave up 3 bases and J gave up 2 bases, with 7 bases separating them. This CDR3 comprises 13 residues. CDR1 and CDR2 (germline): SNHLY, FYNNEI. The CDR3 protein is CASSERPNYGYTF. In nucleotides, the CDR3 is TGTGCCAGCAGTGAGAGGCCGAACTATGGCTACACCTTC.

In regard to this clone: At the DNA level, this CDR3 is encoded by other sequences in the same sample as well. This chain joins TRBV30 and TRBJ1-5, with D possibly being TRBD1 (6 bases). The length of the CDR3 is 14 residues. From germline, CDR1 is GTSNPN and CDR2 SVGIG (reference sequence). V was cut by 3 bases and J by 1 base, with 10 bases left in between. CDR3 sequence: CAWRGDRSNQPQHF. CDR3 nucleotide sequence: TGTGCCTGGAGGGGCGACAGGAGCAATCAGCCCCAGCATTTT.

The chain links TRBV30 to TRBJ1-1, with D perhaps matching TRBD1 (5 bases). Germline V CDR1 and CDR2: GTSNPN, SVGIG (reference sequence). The CDR3 has 12 residues. V was clipped by 5 bases and J by 11 bases, with 18 bases between them. The CDR3 spells CAWYFGEGEAFF. The CDR3 nucleotides are TGTGCCTGGTACTTCGGCGAAGGGGAGGCTTTCTTT.

The gene calls are TRBV6-5 and TRBJ2-1, with D possibly TRBD2 on 5 matching bases. The CDR3 is made up of 16 amino acids. V lost 2 bases to trimming and J lost 1 base, with 12 bases between them. From germline, CDR1 is MNHEY and CDR2 SVGAGI. For the CDR3, the DNA is TGTGCCAGCAGTTACCTTACGGGGTTTTCCTACAATGAGCAGTTCTTC. Translating it yields CASSYLTGFSYNEQFF.

The chain couples TRBV5-1 to TRBJ1-2; TRBD1 matches at 7 bases. The CDR3 sequence is 15 residues long. Germline loops: CDR1 SGHRS, CDR2 YFSETQ. V lost 2 bases and J lost 6; bases outside the gene matches: 10. CDR3 sequence (DNA): TGCGCCAGCAGCTTCGCGAATCCCGACAGGGATGGCTACACCTTC. This sequence encodes CASSFANPDRDGYTF.

V usage is TRBV2 and J usage is TRBJ1-2, with D tentatively TRBD1 (6 bases). V was clipped by 1 base and J by 2 bases, with 11 bases between them. CDR3 length: 15 residues. Germline V gene lookup returns CDR1 SNHLY and CDR2 FYNNEI. The CDR3: CASSEVRGRNYGYTF. CDR3 in DNA: TGTGCCAGCAGTGAAGTCCGGGGGCGAAACTATGGCTACACCTTC.

The chain links TRBV7-9 to TRBJ2-3, with TRBD2 matching 12 bases. V dropped 5 bases and J dropped 0; count of bases not matched to a gene: 9. The germline gives CDR1 SEHNR, CDR2 FQNEAQ (reference sequence). The CDR3 totals 18 residues. The CDR3 nucleotides read TGTGCCAGCAGCATCTGGGGACTAGCGGGTCCTAGCACAGATACGCAGTATTTT. Its translation is CASSIWGLAGPSTDTQYF.

This clone was seen only a few times. This sequence joins TRBV10-3 and TRBJ1-1; 7 bases are a match to TRBD1. V trimming: 5 bases; J trimming: 6 bases; junction bases outside the gene matches: 6. CDR3 length: 13 residues. The V gene's germline CDR1 is ENHRY and CDR2 SYGVKD. This CDR3 is CAISMTGMAEAFF. Here the CDR3 DNA reads TGTGCCATCAGTATGACAGGGATGGCTGAAGCTTTCTTT.

This chain joins TRBV6-1 and TRBJ2-7, with TRBD1 as a possible D gene (6 bases). The CDR3 totals 12 residues. V gave up 5 bases and J gave up 5 bases, with 10 bases separating them. Germline CDR1 reads MNHNS; CDR2 reads SASEGT. The CDR3 DNA reads as TGTGCCAGCAGTTGGGGGCAGAACGAGCAGTACTTC. Translation gives CASSWGQNEQYF.

This clone turned up a few times. The chain is built from TRBV27 and TRBJ2-7; 9 bases line up with TRBD2. Germline assignment: CDR1 MNHEY and CDR2 SMNVEV (reference sequence). This CDR3 region has 14 residues. V was clipped by 7 bases and J by 3 bases; unmatched bases: 7. The CDR3 DNA follows: TGTGCCAGCAAACCGCTTAGCGGGGGCTACGAGCAGTACTTC. Translated, it gives CASKPLSGGYEQYF.

The chain couples TRBV30 to TRBJ1-2; possibly TRBD1 for D (6 bases). The CDR3 is 14 amino acids. Germline V CDR1 and CDR2: GTSNPN, SVGIG (reference sequence). Trimming stripped 2 bases from V and 5 bases from J, with 15 bases between. The CDR3 nucleotides read TGTGCCTGGAGTACTCATGGGGGGGCATATGGCTACACCTTC. Protein: CAWSTHGGAYGYTF.

The chain has TRBV5-1 and TRBJ2-1; either TRBD1 or TRBD2 may fit D (5 bases each). Looked up from germline, CDR1 is SGHRS and CDR2 is YFSETQ. There are 14 residues in the CDR3. The V gene lost 0 bases and the J gene lost 9 bases, with 13 bases spanning the gap. The CDR3 protein is CASSLAEGQGEQFF. CDR3 DNA sequence: TGCGCCAGCAGCTTGGCCGAGGGGCAGGGTGAGCAGTTCTTC.

CDR3 DNA sequence: TGTGCCAGCAGCCAAGATTACAGTTCCTACGAGCAGTACTTC. This gives the protein CASSQDYSSYEQYF. V gene TRBV4-2 combines with J gene TRBJ2-7; D gene uncertain. This CDR3 contains 14 residues. V was shortened by 0 bases and J by 1 base, with 7 bases between the two germline ends. Germline V gene data show CDR1 as LGHNA and CDR2 as YNFKEQ.

This clone turned up a few times. This sequence joins TRBV14 and TRBJ1-6, with no clear D. The CDR3 is 14 amino acids. V was shortened by 1 base and J by 4 bases, with 5 bases between the two germline ends. Germline V gene lookup returns CDR1 SGHDN and CDR2 FVKESK. This CDR3 reads CASSQGEYNSPLHF. The CDR3 DNA reads as TGTGCCAGCAGCCAAGGGGAATATAATTCACCCCTCCACTTT.

CDR3 region: CASSFGQGSNQPQHF. The CDR3 region has the DNA TGCGCCAGCAGCTTCGGGCAGGGCAGCAATCAGCCCCAGCATTTT. The genes are TRBV5-1 and TRBJ1-5, with D possibly being TRBD1 (5 bases). V was shortened by 2 bases and J by 1 base, with 10 bases between the two germline ends. The CDR3 has 15 residues. CDR1 is SGHRS and CDR2 is YFSETQ in the germline V gene.

The rearrangement joins TRBV18 to TRBJ2-7; a possible D gene is TRBD1 (6 bases). V was pared by 0 bases and J by 3 bases, with 18 bases between. Per the germline V gene, CDR1 is KGHSH and CDR2 is LQKENI. The CDR3 runs to 17 residues. The CDR3 is CASSPPELHRDNYEQYF. CDR3 nucleotide sequence: TGTGCCAGCTCACCACCTGAACTTCACCGGGACAACTACGAGCAGTACTTC.

The rearrangement uses TRBV11-2 and TRBJ2-2, with TRBD2 matching over 7 bases. V lost 5 bases, J lost 2 bases, and 8 bases stayed unmatched. Germline lookup yields CDR1 SGHAT and CDR2 FQNNGV. There are 16 residues in the CDR3. Here the CDR3 reads CASSPRTRGNTGELFF. DNA of the CDR3: TGTGCCAGCAGCCCAAGGACTAGAGGAAACACCGGGGAGCTGTTTTTT.

The chain is built from TRBV29-1 and TRBJ1-1; no clear D. CDR3 size: 13 residues. Germline loops: CDR1 SQVTM, CDR2 ANQGSEA. Trimming took off 6 bases at V and 1 base at J, with 12 bases between the two ends. The CDR3 sequence: CSVLTQGNTEAFF. CDR3 coding DNA: TGCAGCGTCCTGACACAAGGGAACACTGAAGCTTTCTTT.

This clone has only a few counts. The chain joins TRBV28 to TRBJ1-2; D call uncertain. The length of the CDR3 is 13 residues. CDR1 and CDR2 from the germline V gene are MDHEN and SYDVKM. Trimming took off 6 bases at V and 8 bases at J, with 16 bases between the two ends. Here the CDR3 reads CASSPRLVRGYTF. Here the CDR3 DNA reads TGTGCCAGCAGCCCCAGACTCGTGCGAGGCTACACCTTC.

This chain joins TRBV30 and TRBJ1-6; D is unresolved. CDR1 GTSNPN and CDR2 SVGIG come from the germline V gene (reference sequence). The CDR3 is 16 amino acids. DNA for the CDR3: TGTGCGTTAATAACCTCGACCGGGTATCATAATTCACCCCTCCACTTT. Residues: CALITSTGYHNSPLHF.

This clone has only one observation. CDR3 region: CASSLVESSYEQYF. The CDR3 DNA follows: TGTGCCAGCAGCTTAGTAGAGAGCTCCTACGAGCAGTACTTC. This rearrangement joins TRBV7-8 to TRBJ2-7; unclear D gene. V gave up 1 base and J gave up 0 bases, with 7 bases separating them. The V gene's germline CDR1 is SGHVS and CDR2 FQNEAQ. This CDR3 has 14 residues. The complete variable domain, with remaining parts taken from reference TRBV7-8 and TRBJ2-7, reads GAGVSQSPRYKVAKRGQDVALRCDPISGHVSLFWYQQALGQGPEFLTYFQNEAQLDKSGLPSDRFFAERPEGSVSTLKIQRTQQEDSAVYLCASSLVESSYEQYFGPGTRLTVT.

This rearrangement joins TRBV5-1 to TRBJ2-1; perhaps TRBD1 as D (5 bases). The germline V gene encodes CDR1 SGHRS and CDR2 YFSETQ. Trimming removed 4 bases from V and 2 bases from J, with 10 bases in between. The CDR3 is made up of 14 amino acids. The CDR3 nucleotides are TGCGCCAGCAGCCTCAAGGACACCTACAATGAGCAGTTCTTC. Translated: CASSLKDTYNEQFF.

This rearrangement joins TRBV30 to TRBJ1-2; TRBD1 is a possible D gene (5 bases). CDR3 length equals 13 residues. V lost 5 bases to trimming and J lost 6 bases, with 16 bases between them. Germline loops: CDR1 GTSNPN, CDR2 SVGIG (reference sequence). The CDR3 reads CAWSFLQGDGYTF. The DNA for the CDR3 is TGTGCCTGGTCTTTTCTCCAGGGAGATGGCTACACCTTC.

The V call is TRBV29-1, the J call TRBJ2-7, with D tentatively TRBD1 (5 bases). CDR3 size: 12 residues. V gave up 4 bases and J gave up 7 bases, with 14 bases separating them. Germline CDR1 SQVTM, CDR2 ANQGSEA. The CDR3 DNA sequence: TGCAGCGTTGTAGTGGCAGGGCGAGAGCAGTACTTC. Protein sequence: CSVVVAGREQYF.

This chain connects TRBV7-2 to TRBJ1-1; TRBD1 is a possible D gene (5 bases). From germline, CDR1 is SGHTA and CDR2 FQGNSA. The CDR3 length is 14 residues. Trimming took 3 bases from V and 1 from J, leaving 9 bases between them. The CDR3 loop reads CASSLGVRNTEAFF. The CDR3 DNA is TGTGCCAGCAGCTTGGGGGTTAGGAACACTGAAGCTTTCTTT.

The gene calls are TRBV6-1 and TRBJ1-4, with 8 bases identical to TRBD1. Germline assignment: CDR1 MNHNS and CDR2 SASEGT. V shed 6 bases, J shed 5 bases, and the junction held 5 bases outside the gene matches. This CDR3 has 14 residues. The CDR3 protein is CASSVTGANEKLFF. The CDR3, as DNA: TGTGCCAGCAGCGTGACAGGGGCCAATGAAAAACTGTTTTTT.

The chain is built from TRBV5-1 and TRBJ2-5; D remains ambiguous. There are 15 residues in the CDR3. Germline loops: CDR1 SGHRS, CDR2 YFSETQ. V dropped 0 bases and J dropped 2 bases, with 11 bases sitting between them. CDR3 in DNA: TGCGCCAGCAGCTTGGCCTTCAGATCTCAAGAGACCCAGTACTTC. Protein sequence: CASSLAFRSQETQYF. The variable domain in full, with the rest retrieved from reference TRBV5-1 and TRBJ2-5, is KAGVTQTPRYLIKTRGQQVTLSCSPISGHRSVSWYQQTPGQGLQFLFEYFSETQRNKGNFPGRFSGRQFSNSRSEMNVSTLELGDSALYLCASSLAFRSQETQYFGPGTRLLVL.

The chain links TRBV30 to TRBJ1-1; 10 bases are a match to TRBD1. The CDR3 is 14 amino acids. Trimming removed 2 bases from V and 10 bases from J; junction bases left unmatched: 10. Germline lookup yields CDR1 GTSNPN and CDR2 SVGIG (reference sequence). CDR3 residues: CAWSIPGTGVIAFF. CDR3 nucleotides: TGTGCCTGGAGTATCCCAGGGACAGGGGTTATAGCTTTCTTT. Full variable domain (remainder filled in from reference TRBV30 and TRBJ1-1): SQTIHQWPATLVQPVGSPLSLECTVEGTSNPNLYWYRQAAGRGLQLLFYSVGIGQISSEVPQNLSASRPQDRQFILSSKKLLLSDSGFYLCAWSIPGTGVIAFFGQGTRLTVV.

The genes are TRBV7-9 and TRBJ2-1; D is undetermined. The CDR3 sequence is 14 residues long. Germline loops: CDR1 SEHNR, CDR2 FQNEAQ (reference sequence). V gave up 5 bases and J gave up 4 bases, with 12 bases separating them. CDR3 sequence: CASSIQSPYNEQFF. CDR3 nucleotide sequence: TGTGCCAGCAGCATCCAATCCCCGTACAATGAGCAGTTCTTC.

This chain links TRBV30 with TRBJ1-5; D unclear. From germline, CDR1 is GTSNPN and CDR2 SVGIG (reference sequence). The CDR3 totals 15 residues. Trimming cost V 5 bases and J 1 base, with 15 bases left between them. DNA for the CDR3: TGTGCCTGGCCCCTAGACCGTAGGAGCAATCAGCCCCAGCATTTT. Protein: CAWPLDRRSNQPQHF.